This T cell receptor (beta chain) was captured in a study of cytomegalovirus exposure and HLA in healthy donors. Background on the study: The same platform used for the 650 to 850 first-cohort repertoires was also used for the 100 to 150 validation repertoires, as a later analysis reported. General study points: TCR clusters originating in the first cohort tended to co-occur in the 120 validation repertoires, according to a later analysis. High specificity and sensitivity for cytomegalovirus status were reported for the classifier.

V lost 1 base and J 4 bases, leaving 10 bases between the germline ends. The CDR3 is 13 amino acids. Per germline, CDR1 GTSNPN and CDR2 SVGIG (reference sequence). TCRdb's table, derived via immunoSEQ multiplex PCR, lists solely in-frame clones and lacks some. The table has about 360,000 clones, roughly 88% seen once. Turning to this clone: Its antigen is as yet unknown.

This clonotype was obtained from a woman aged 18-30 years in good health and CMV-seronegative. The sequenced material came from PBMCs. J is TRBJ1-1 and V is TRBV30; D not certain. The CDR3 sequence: CAWSARLGTEAFF. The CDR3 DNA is TGTGCCTGGAGTGCGCGGTTGGGCACTGAAGCTTTCTTT.